The 24 T cell receptor beta chains below all came from one sample that was sequenced in a study of cytomegalovirus exposure and HLA in healthy donors listed by TCRdb under 2017. Libraries were constructed by the immunoSEQ multiplex PCR assay. For the multiplex PCR, a mixture combining 60 forward primers for TCR Vbeta segments and 13 reverse primers for TCR Jbeta segments was used. Here the immuneACCESS table is served through TCRdb, limited to in-frame sequences with V and J called. Missing clones are a known gap in these copies; in checked studies unresolved V genes cover under half, and the rest lacks a known reason. The sample contains 81,000 or so clones, 65% to 80% of them found a single time. More than 3.5% of the sample goes to the ten largest clones. The sequenced material came from PBMCs. These receptor sequences come from a man between 60 and 70 years old in good health and CMV-seronegative.

V usage is TRBV6-1 and J usage is TRBJ2-3, with D possibly matching TRBD2 (6 bases). Between the trimmed V and J ends, which lost 3 bases and 3 bases, there was a span of 16 bases. Germline-derived CDR1 and CDR2 are MNHNS and SASEGT. The CDR3 totals 16 residues. CDR3 nucleotide sequence: TGTGCCAGCAGTGATCTTGCAGGGAGGAGGACAGATACGCAGTATTTT. Its translation: CASSDLAGRRTDTQYF.

V gene TRBV2 combines with J gene TRBJ1-1; D unresolved. This CDR3 has 13 amino acids. Looked up from germline, CDR1 is SNHLY and CDR2 is FYNNEI. V was trimmed by 5 bases and J by 7 bases, leaving 14 bases between them. CDR3 region: CASSKAWQDEAFF. Here the CDR3 DNA reads TGTGCCAGCAGTAAGGCTTGGCAGGATGAAGCTTTCTTT. The whole variable domain, filled in from reference TRBV2 and TRBJ1-1, reads EPEVTQTPSHQVTQMGQEVILRCVPISNHLYFYWYRQILGQKVEFLVSFYNNEISEKSEIFDDQFSVERPDGSNFTLKIRSTKLEDSAMYFCASSKAWQDEAFFGQGTRLTVV.

This clone turned up a few times. The chain combines TRBV5-6 with TRBJ2-5, with D maybe TRBD1 (5 bases). Germline CDR1 and CDR2: SGHDT and YYEEEE. V lost 0 bases to trimming and J lost 9 bases, with 15 bases between them. This CDR3 region has 14 residues. The CDR3 is CASSLGLLTAAQYF. CDR3 nucleotide sequence: TGTGCCAGCAGCTTGGGCCTATTGACAGCAGCCCAGTACTTC.

Notes on this clone: The same CDR3 also results from other DNA sequences found in this sample. For the CDR3, the DNA is TGTGCCAGCAGTTCTCCGAGCGGGGGCAACAATGAGCAGTTCTTC. It translates to CASSSPSGGNNEQFF. This chain connects TRBV6-5 to TRBJ2-1; TRBD2 agrees at 8 bases. This CDR3 region has 15 residues. V was clipped by 4 bases and J by 5 bases; unmatched bases: 7. The germline CDR1 and CDR2 sequences are MNHEY and SVGAGI.

CDR3 sequence: CASSRTGITYGYTF. As DNA, the CDR3 is TGTGCCAGCAGTCGGACAGGGATAACTTATGGCTACACCTTC. The chain has TRBV27 and TRBJ1-2; 8 bases are a match to TRBD1. Germline CDR1 MNHEY, CDR2 SMNVEV (reference sequence). The CDR3 is 14 residues long. With 5 bases clipped from V and 5 bases from J, the junction kept 7 bases outside the gene matches.

The chain combines TRBV5-1 with TRBJ2-6; D perhaps matches TRBD1 (5 bases). Deletions cut 0 bases from V and 0 bases from J, with 10 bases between. The CDR3 has 17 residues. CDR1 and CDR2 from the germline V gene are SGHRS and YFSETQ. CDR3 region: CASSLVRDSSGANVLTF. CDR3 bases: TGCGCCAGCAGCTTGGTGAGAGACAGCTCTGGGGCCAACGTCCTGACTTTC.

The table lists this clone with a few counts. The chain employs TRBV5-6 and TRBJ1-3; possible D gene TRBD1, 5 bases. The V end lost 2 bases, the J end lost 4 bases, and 10 bases lay between the germline ends. The CDR3 has 14 residues. In germline, CDR1 is SGHDT, CDR2 YYEEEE. The CDR3 DNA follows: TGTGCCAGCAGCTTAGGGGCCGACGGAAACACCATATATTTT. Its protein product is CASSLGADGNTIYF. Filled out from reference TRBV5-6 and TRBJ1-3, the complete variable domain reads DAGVTQSPTHLIKTRGQQVTLRCSPKSGHDTVSWYQQALGQGPQFIFQYYEEEERQRGNFPDRFSGHQFPNYSSELNVNALLLGDSALYLCASSLGADGNTIYFGEGSWLTVV.

The chain carries TRBV30 and TRBJ1-5, with 8 bases fitting TRBD1. V shed 3 bases and J 2 bases; nucleotides not matched to a gene: 3. Germline CDR1 and CDR2: GTSNPN and SVGIG (reference sequence). This CDR3 has 14 amino acids. CDR3 sequence reads: CAWSPGGGNQPQHF. The CDR3 DNA is TGTGCCTGGAGCCCAGGGGGCGGCAATCAGCCCCAGCATTTT.

This chain joins TRBV9 and TRBJ2-7, with 10 positions matching TRBD2. The junction had 4 bases not matched to a gene; V was cut back by 1 base and J by 6 bases. Germline CDR1 reads SGDLS; CDR2 reads YYNGEE. The CDR3 is 14 residues long. CDR3 sequence: CASSVRAGGREQYF. The CDR3 DNA is TGTGCCAGCAGCGTACGAGCGGGGGGGCGCGAGCAGTACTTC. The complete variable domain, with remaining parts taken from reference TRBV9 and TRBJ2-7, reads DSGVTQTPKHLITATGQRVTLRCSPRSGDLSVYWYQQSLDQGLQFLIQYYNGEERAKGNILERFSAQQFPDLHSELNLSSLELGDSALYFCASSVRAGGREQYFGPGTRLTVT.

This chain joins TRBV18 and TRBJ1-1; 10 bases are a match to TRBD1. This CDR3 spans 15 amino acids. Germline assignment: CDR1 KGHSH and CDR2 LQKENI. V gave up 4 bases and J gave up 3 bases; unmatched junction bases: 5. The CDR3 spells CASSQNGQGDTEAFF. Here the CDR3 DNA reads TGTGCCAGCTCACAGAACGGACAGGGGGACACTGAAGCTTTCTTT.

The chain combines TRBV12-5 with TRBJ1-2; D not resolved. The V gene lost 2 bases and the J gene lost 4 bases, with 8 bases spanning the gap. The germline gives CDR1 LGHNT, CDR2 FRNRAP. This CDR3 spans 13 amino acids. DNA for the CDR3: TGTGCTAGTGGTTTGTGGGCCCGCTATGGCTACACCTTC. This translates into CASGLWARYGYTF.

This sequence joins TRBV9 and TRBJ1-4; 7 bases match TRBD1. CDR1 is SGDLS and CDR2 is YYNGEE in the germline V gene. There are 15 residues in the CDR3. Germline trimming cut 2 bases from V and 0 bases from J; bases unmatched to any gene: 1. CDR3 DNA: TGTGCCAGCAGCGTTCAGGGGGCAACTAATGAAAAACTGTTTTTT. It is translated as CASSVQGATNEKLFF.

This sequence joins TRBV12-5 and TRBJ2-5, with TRBD2 identical over 13 bases. CDR1 and CDR2 (germline): LGHNT, FRNRAP. The CDR3 has 17 amino acids. Trimming took 6 bases from V and 3 from J; bases not matched to a gene: 10. The CDR3: CASGELAGGRDEETQYF. The CDR3 DNA follows: TGTGCTAGTGGGGAACTAGCGGGGGGGCGGGATGAAGAGACCCAGTACTTC. Full variable domain (remainder filled in from reference TRBV12-5 and TRBJ2-5): DARVTQTPRHKVTEMGQEVTMRCQPILGHNTVFWYRQTMMQGLELLAYFRNRAPLDDSGMPKDRFSAEMPDATLATLKIQPSEPRDSAVYFCASGELAGGRDEETQYFGPGTRLLVL.

The chain combines TRBV4-2 with TRBJ2-3, with TRBD2 matching over 8 bases. The ends lost 1 base at V and 4 bases at J; junction bases unmatched: 4. Germline V lookup: CDR1 LGHNA, CDR2 YNFKEQ. The CDR3 has 15 residues. The CDR3 sequence: CASSQGVGGADTQYF. The CDR3 DNA sequence: TGTGCCAGCAGCCAAGGGGTCGGGGGGGCAGATACGCAGTATTTT.

The chain carries TRBV4-1 and TRBJ1-6; D might be TRBD1 (6 bases). Germline CDR1 and CDR2: MGHRA and YSYEKL. V lost 6 bases, J lost 10 bases, and 25 bases lay in between. This CDR3 spans 17 amino acids. CDR3 DNA: TGCGCCAGCAGTCCTGAAGGGGGGGGCCCCCTTGAATCACCCCTCCACTTT. Its translation is CASSPEGGGPLESPLHF.

CDR3 in amino acids: CASSQDLGRSYGYTF. The DNA for the CDR3 is TGCGCCAGCAGCCAAGATCTGGGCAGATCCTATGGCTACACCTTC. The rearrangement joins TRBV4-1 to TRBJ1-2; no clear D gene. CDR1 is MGHRA, CDR2 YSYEKL, per germline. Trimming took 0 bases from V and 4 from J, leaving 12 bases between them. The CDR3 totals 15 residues.

The chain employs TRBV5-1 and TRBJ1-2, with 9 nucleotides matching TRBD1. V trimming: 0 bases; J trimming: 7 bases; junction bases outside the gene matches: 7. The CDR3 has 15 residues. Per germline, CDR1 SGHRS and CDR2 YFSETQ. The CDR3 nucleotides are TGCGCCAGCAGCTTGGGACAGGGGGTTATGGGTGGCTACACCTTC. Protein sequence: CASSLGQGVMGGYTF.

The chain combines TRBV9 with TRBJ2-1; 9 bases are a match to TRBD2. J was trimmed by 4 bases and V by 4 bases; bases with no gene match: 12. CDR1 is SGDLS, CDR2 YYNGEE, per germline. This CDR3 is built from 17 residues. CDR3 DNA: TGTGCCAGCAGCTTTCCGAGTAGCGGGGGCCCTTACAATGAGCAGTTCTTC. It encodes CASSFPSSGGPYNEQFF.

This clone was found once. The chain uses TRBV9 and TRBJ1-1, with D unresolved. The CDR3 totals 14 residues. V gave up 3 bases and J gave up 0 bases, with 9 bases separating them. The germline V gene has CDR1 SGDLS and CDR2 YYNGEE. The CDR3 protein is CASSAQTMNTEAFF. The CDR3 nucleotides are TGTGCCAGCAGCGCACAGACCATGAACACTGAAGCTTTCTTT.

CDR3 region: CSVEVTSGQPQHF. DNA for the CDR3: TGCAGCGTTGAAGTGACGTCGGGTCAGCCCCAGCATTTT. V and J are TRBV29-1 and TRBJ1-5; the D is unclear. The germline V and J ends were trimmed by 1 base and 6 bases, with 10 bases remaining between them. Germline CDR1 and CDR2: SQVTM and ANQGSEA. The CDR3 is 13 amino acids.

This chain joins TRBV6-5 and TRBJ2-6; D gene ambiguous. Germline CDR1 is MNHEY and CDR2 is SVGAGI. The V end was cut by 6 bases, the J end by 0 bases, with 9 bases between. CDR3 length: 15 residues. CDR3 DNA: TGTGCCAGCAGCAAAGCGAGCTCTGGGGCCAACGTCCTGACTTTC. Translated, it gives CASSKASSGANVLTF.

This clone has a handful of counts. The gene calls are TRBV9 and TRBJ1-4; D remains ambiguous. Trimming took 0 bases from V and 7 from J, leaving 10 bases between them. CDR1 is SGDLS and CDR2 is YYNGEE in the germline V gene. The CDR3 totals 14 residues. CDR3 nucleotide sequence: TGTGCCAGCAGCGTAGGAGGCGCAAGTGAAAAACTGTTTTTT. This translates into CASSVGGASEKLFF.

V is TRBV5-4 and J is TRBJ2-2; 11 bases map to TRBD2. Germline loops: CDR1 SGHNT, CDR2 YYREEE (reference sequence). CDR3 length equals 15 residues. The junction had 2 bases not matched to a gene; V was cut back by 2 bases and J by 5 bases. CDR3 loop: CASSFTSGGTGELFF. As DNA, the CDR3 is TGTGCCAGCAGCTTTACTAGCGGGGGAACCGGGGAGCTGTTTTTT. The whole variable domain, remainder taken from reference TRBV5-4 and TRBJ2-2, is ETGVTQSPTHLIKTRGQQVTLRCSSQSGHNTVSWYQQALGQGPQFIFQYYREEENGRGNFPPRFSGLQFPNYSSELNVNALELDDSALYLCASSFTSGGTGELFFGEGSRLTVL.

This clone was counted between two and nine times. The gene calls are TRBV4-2 and TRBJ2-7; TRBD2 agrees at 7 bases. Per the germline V gene, CDR1 is LGHNA and CDR2 is YNFKEQ. The CDR3 covers 14 residues. V shed 3 bases and J 6 bases; nucleotides not matched to a gene: 8. In DNA form, the CDR3 reads TGTGCCAGCAGCCAGGAGGCGTCGGGGGGCGAGCAGTACTTC. It yields the protein CASSQEASGGEQYF.